This T cell receptor beta chain was identified during a study of T cell repertoires in cytomegalovirus infection. Overall study context: Through public TCR beta signatures, both CMV infection and matching HLA type were indicated. Study results and limitations: Ex vivo responses were dominated by HLA-C-restricted CMV-specific TCR beta clonotypes. Cumulative frequency of public TCR beta families picked out carriers of CMV plus the relevant HLA.

TCRdb reprocessed the reads via MiXCR and lists one record per CDR3 protein. The sample consists of roughly 500,000 distinct CDR3 sequences, about 15% of them appearing once. Germline CDR1 SGHDT, CDR2 YYEEEE. The CDR3 has 13 residues. With 3 bases removed from V and 5 bases from J, the gap between germline ends came to 12 bases. Only a few counts were recorded for this clonotype. Its antigen is unidentified. The TCR was taken from a human donor in good health (CMV status not recorded). Some clones in this sample may be carry-over from other donors' samples. Sequencing input: CD8+ T cells from PBMCs. J is TRBJ2-7 and V is TRBV5-6; weak D call: TRBD2 (6 bases). CDR3 DNA sequence: TGTGCCAGCAGCTCTGGTGGGAGGAACGAGCAGTACTTC. It codes for CASSSGGRNEQYF.